Following are 6 T cell receptor beta chains from one sample sequenced in a study of beta chain features in type 1 diabetes. Study-wide findings and caveats: All four CD4+ subsets of Type 1 diabetes patients contained TCRB CDR3s that were moderately but significantly shorter.

Their target antigens are unknown. Investigators reverse transcribed all isolated RNA, so they sequenced expressed TCRB transcripts. Measured with immunoSEQ multiplex PCR; TCRdb has only the in-frame clones, and not every one. The sample shows 600,000 to 700,000 clones, around 12% of them seen only once. Sequencing was done on a sample of naive CD4+ T cells from blood. Receptors were obtained from a young man with type 1 diabetes.

V is TRBV14 and J is TRBJ1-6; 8 nucleotides agree with TRBD1. The V gene end was trimmed by 4 bases and the J gene end by 9 bases; junction bases not matched to a gene: 14. Per the germline V gene, CDR1 is SGHDN and CDR2 is FVKESK. This CDR3 region has 17 residues. The CDR3: CASSRIGQGRGISPLHF. The DNA of the CDR3 is TGTGCCAGCAGCCGAATTGGACAGGGTCGGGGGATTTCACCCCTCCACTTT.

The CDR3 spells CASSEAGGFSDTQYF. The CDR3 DNA sequence: TGTGCCAGCAGTGAGGCCGGGGGCTTTTCAGATACGCAGTATTTT. This chain connects TRBV25-1 to TRBJ2-3, with D perhaps given as TRBD1 or TRBD2 (6 bases each). The ends were cut back, 3 bases at V and 4 bases at J, with 14 bases in the middle. The CDR3 has 15 amino acids. Germline values: CDR1 MGHDK, CDR2 SYGVNS.

This clone was counted only a few times. The chain recombines TRBV6-5 with TRBJ1-2, with TRBD1 identical over 7 bases. Trimming cost V 10 bases and J 4 bases; bases outside gene matches: 12. This CDR3 has 14 amino acids. Looked up from germline, CDR1 is MNHEY and CDR2 is SVGAGI. CDR3 in amino acids: CAISLRDSTYGYTF. The CDR3 DNA reads TGTGCCATCAGCCTCCGGGACAGCACCTATGGCTACACCTTC.

The sample holds a few counts of this clone. This chain uses TRBV7-9 with TRBJ1-5; no definite D call. CDR3 length: 14 residues. Germline V lookup: CDR1 SEHNR, CDR2 FQNEAQ (reference sequence). V shed 1 base and J shed 0 bases, with 4 bases lying between them. The CDR3 loop is CASSLGDSNQPQHF. CDR3 coding DNA: TGTGCCAGCAGCTTAGGGGATAGCAATCAGCCCCAGCATTTT.

CDR3 nucleotide sequence: TGTGCCAGCACAACGTCAGATACGCAGTATTTT. It codes for CASTTSDTQYF. V is TRBV13 and J is TRBJ2-3; D is unresolved. This CDR3 is built from 11 residues. Germline loops: CDR1 PRHDT, CDR2 FYEKMQ (reference sequence). V was pared by 7 bases and J by 4 bases, with 6 bases between.

The chain joins TRBV28 to TRBJ2-2; 7 bases are shared with TRBD1. The CDR3 has 14 residues. Germline V gene lookup returns CDR1 MDHEN and CDR2 SYDVKM. V shed 6 bases, J shed 4 bases, and the junction held 5 bases outside the gene matches. CDR3 region: CASRSGQPTGELFF. In DNA, the CDR3 is TGTGCCAGCAGATCGGGACAGCCCACCGGGGAGCTGTTTTTT.